This entry is about one T cell receptor (beta chain). Profiling relied on immunoSEQ multiplex PCR, and the TCRdb table lists in-frame clones only, not all of them. The sample has thousands of clones; 91% are singletons. This entry belongs to a study of tumor T cells in aggressive B-cell lymphoma. The CDR3 sequence is 15 residues long. The trim removed 0 bases at V and 7 bases at J, leaving 4 bases unmatched. Looked up from germline, CDR1 is SGHRS and CDR2 is YFSETQ. This TCR was recovered from an adult with diffuse large B cell lymphoma. The gene calls are TRBV5-1 and TRBJ1-1, with TRBD1 matching over 12 bases. Sequencing input: tumor tissue. In DNA, the CDR3 is TGCGCCAGCAGCTTGGCCGGGACAGGGGGCCTTGAAGCTTTCTTT. Translating gives CASSLAGTGGLEAFF.